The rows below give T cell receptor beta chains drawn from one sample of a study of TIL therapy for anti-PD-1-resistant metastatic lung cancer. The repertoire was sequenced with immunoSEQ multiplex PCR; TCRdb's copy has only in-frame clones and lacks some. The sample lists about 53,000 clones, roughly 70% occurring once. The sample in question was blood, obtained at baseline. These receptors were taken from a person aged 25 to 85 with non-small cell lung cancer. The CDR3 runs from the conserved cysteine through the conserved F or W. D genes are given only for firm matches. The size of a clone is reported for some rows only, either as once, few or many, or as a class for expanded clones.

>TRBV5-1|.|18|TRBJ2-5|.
CASSLAKGVGGVQETQYF
TGCGCCAGCAGCTTGGCCAAGGGGGTAGGCGGGGTACAAGAGACCCAGTACTTC
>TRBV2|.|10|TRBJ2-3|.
CASRDIVQYF
TGTGCCAGCAGGGACATAGTGCAGTATTTT
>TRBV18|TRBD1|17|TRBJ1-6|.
CASSPPVGGQGKSPLHF
TGTGCCAGCTCACCTCCCGTCGGGGGACAGGGGAAATCACCCCTCCACTTT
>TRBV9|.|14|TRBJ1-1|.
CASSPNPQLGGAFF
TGTGCCAGCAGCCCCAACCCGCAGCTGGGTGGAGCTTTCTTT
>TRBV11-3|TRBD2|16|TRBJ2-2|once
CASSLFGGAVTGELFF
TGTGCCAGCAGCTTATTCGGGGGGGCCGTGACCGGGGAGCTGTTTTTT
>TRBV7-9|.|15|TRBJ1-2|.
CASSLTGVSNYGYTF
TGTGCCAGCAGCTTAACAGGTGTCTCTAACTATGGCTACACCTTC
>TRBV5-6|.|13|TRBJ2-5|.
CASWETAQETQYF
TGTGCCAGCTGGGAGACAGCTCAAGAGACCCAGTACTTC
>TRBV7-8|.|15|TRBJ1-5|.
CASSPLSGINQPQHF
TGTGCCAGCAGCCCCCTCTCGGGAATCAATCAGCCCCAGCATTTT
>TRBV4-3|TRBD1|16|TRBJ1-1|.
CASSQFMTGGSPEAFF
TGCGCCAGCAGCCAATTTATGACAGGGGGTTCCCCTGAAGCTTTCTTT
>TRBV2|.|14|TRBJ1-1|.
CASSGSTWNTEAFF
TGTGCCAGCAGTGGTTCTACTTGGAACACTGAAGCTTTCTTT
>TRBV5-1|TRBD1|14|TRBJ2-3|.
CASSRTGATDTQYF
TGCGCCAGCAGCCGTACAGGGGCCACAGATACGCAGTATTTT
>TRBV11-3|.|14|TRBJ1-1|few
CASSLDRGFTEAFF
TGTGCCAGCAGCTTAGATCGGGGATTCACTGAAGCTTTCTTT
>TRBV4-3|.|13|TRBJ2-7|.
CASSQGQGTEQYF
TGCGCCAGCAGCCAAGGCCAGGGAACAGAGCAGTACTTC
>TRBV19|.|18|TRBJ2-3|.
CASTSRGRGIRQGDTQYF
TGTGCCAGTACCTCCAGGGGGAGGGGAATTCGACAGGGAGATACGCAGTATTTT
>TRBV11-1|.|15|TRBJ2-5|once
CASSFSQGRQETQYF
TGTGCCAGCAGCTTTTCACAGGGACGACAAGAGACCCAGTACTTC
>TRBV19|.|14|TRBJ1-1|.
CASSFLGTNTEAFF
TGTGCCAGTAGTTTTTTGGGCACTAACACTGAAGCTTTCTTT
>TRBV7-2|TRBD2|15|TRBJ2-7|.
CASRLAGGPGYEQYF
TGTGCCAGCAGGTTAGCGGGAGGGCCGGGGTACGAGCAGTACTTC
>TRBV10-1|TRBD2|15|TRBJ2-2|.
CASSTAGGLTGELFF
TGCGCCAGCAGTACAGCGGGGGGGCTTACCGGGGAGCTGTTTTTT
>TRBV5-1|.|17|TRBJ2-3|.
CASRDEPSRRSTDTQYF
TGCGCCAGCAGAGATGAACCCAGCCGGAGAAGCACAGATACGCAGTATTTT
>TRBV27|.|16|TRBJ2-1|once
CASSLSVAGFDNEQFF
TGTGCCAGCAGTTTATCGGTCGCGGGGTTTGACAATGAGCAGTTCTTC
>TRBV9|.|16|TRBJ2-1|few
CASSVVDGANYNEQFF
TGTGCCAGCAGCGTAGTGGACGGGGCGAACTACAATGAGCAGTTCTTC
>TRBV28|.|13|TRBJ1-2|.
CASSRNSGYGYTF
TGTGCCAGCAGTCGTAACTCGGGCTATGGCTACACCTTC
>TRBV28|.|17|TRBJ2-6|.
CASHEGIALSGANVLTF
TGTGCCAGCCATGAGGGAATCGCTCTCTCTGGGGCCAACGTCCTGACTTTC
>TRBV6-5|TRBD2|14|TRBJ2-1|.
CASSYSRGSNEQFF
TGTGCCAGCAGTTACTCGCGGGGGAGCAATGAGCAGTTCTTC
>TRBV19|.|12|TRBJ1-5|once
CASSIGYQPQHF
TGTGCCAGTAGTATCGGTTATCAGCCCCAGCATTTT
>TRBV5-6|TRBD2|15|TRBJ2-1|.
CASSLGLADYNEQFF
TGTGCCAGCAGCTTGGGTCTAGCGGATTACAATGAGCAGTTCTTC
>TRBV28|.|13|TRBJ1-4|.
CASSFRTNEKLFF
TGTGCCAGCAGTTTTCGGACTAATGAAAAACTGTTTTTT
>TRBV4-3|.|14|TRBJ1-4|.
CASSREISNEKLFF
TGCGCCAGCAGCCGGGAAATCTCTAATGAAAAACTGTTTTTT
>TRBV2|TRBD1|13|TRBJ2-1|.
CASSLTGDNEQFF
TGTGCCAGCAGTCTTACAGGGGACAATGAGCAGTTCTTC
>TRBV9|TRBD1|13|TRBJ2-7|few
CASSVATGAEQYF
TGTGCCAGCAGCGTAGCTACAGGGGCCGAGCAGTACTTC
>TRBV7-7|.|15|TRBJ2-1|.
CASSPQELSYNEQFF
TGTGCTAGCAGCCCTCAGGAACTTAGTTACAATGAGCAGTTCTTC
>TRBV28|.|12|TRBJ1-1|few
CASRPFQGEAFF
TGTGCCAGCAGACCTTTTCAGGGCGAAGCTTTCTTT